The 22 T cell receptor beta chains below were found in one sample sequenced in a study of human T cells and chemical hapten exposure. TCRdb re-derived calls from the RACE reads in MiXCR, one entry per CDR3 protein. The data hold roughly 360,000 distinct CDR3 sequences, with approximately 5% observed a single time. Time point meaning: patch test 1, 2 weeks after DPC sensitization. Noted treatment: therapeutic diphenylcyclopropenone sensitization with weekly scalp DPC. The specimen was whole blood, collected in connection with sensitization to the hapten diphenylcyclopropenone (DPC). These receptor sequences come from a woman aged 50 to 65 with alopecia areata. Some clones in this sample may be carry-over from other donors' samples.

This CDR3 is CASSFRGQNGYTF. DNA of the CDR3: TGTGCCAGCAGCTTCAGGGGGCAGAATGGCTACACCTTC. The V gene is TRBV7-2, the J gene TRBJ1-2, with 8 bases aligning to TRBD1. CDR1 and CDR2 (germline): SGHTA, FQGNSA. The V and J ends lost 3 bases and 6 bases, in that order; junction bases with no gene match: 3. The CDR3 has 13 amino acids.

This clonotype was seen repeatedly, ten times or more. The chain is built from TRBV12-3 or TRBV12-4 and TRBJ2-3; TRBD1 matches 8 bases. This CDR3 comprises 15 residues. V dropped 4 bases and J dropped 3; count of bases not matched to a gene: 6. CDR3 DNA sequence: TGTGCCAGCAGTTCTTGGACAGGGCCGACAGATACGCAGTATTTT. Translating it yields CASSSWTGPTDTQYF.

This clonotype was seen repeatedly, ten times or more. This chain joins TRBV11-2 and TRBJ2-3; D is uncertain. Germline CDR1 is SGHAT and CDR2 is FQNNGV. V shed 4 bases and J shed 2 bases, with 4 bases lying between them. The CDR3 sequence is 12 residues long. Here the CDR3 DNA reads TGTGCCAGCAGCTCCATCACAGATACGCAGTATTTT. Translated: CASSSITDTQYF.

Only a few counts were recorded for this clonotype. The V call is TRBV6-6, the J call TRBJ1-6; D is undetermined. This CDR3 comprises 15 residues. Trimming stripped 2 bases from V and 8 bases from J, with 13 bases between. Germline V gene data show CDR1 as MNHNY and CDR2 as SVGAGI (reference sequence). The CDR3 sequence is CASSYPRGMDSPLHF. DNA of the CDR3: TGTGCCAGCAGTTACCCCCGGGGAATGGATTCACCCCTCCACTTT.

This rearrangement joins TRBV6-5 to TRBJ2-5, with D possibly matching TRBD2 (6 bases). V lost 6 bases and J 4 bases, leaving 15 bases between the germline ends. In germline, CDR1 is MNHEY, CDR2 SVGAGI. This CDR3 region has 14 residues. For the CDR3, the DNA is TGTGCCAGCAGCCCCGGGCTCGGGGGAGAGACCCAGTACTTC. Translating it yields CASSPGLGGETQYF.

The sample holds many counts of this clonotype. The gene calls are TRBV5-6 and TRBJ2-1; D perhaps matches TRBD1 (6 bases). Trimming removed 3 bases from V and 3 bases from J, with 13 bases in between. Germline assignment: CDR1 SGHDT and CDR2 YYEEEE. The CDR3 loop spans 15 amino acids. This CDR3 is CASSYFYRDYNEQFF. CDR3 nucleotides: TGTGCCAGCAGCTACTTTTACAGGGACTACAATGAGCAGTTCTTC.

The CDR3: CATSRGGFQGLSGNTIYF. The CDR3 coding sequence is TGTGCCACCAGCAGAGGAGGGTTCCAGGGTCTCTCTGGAAACACCATATATTTT. V usage is TRBV15 and J usage is TRBJ1-3; a possible D gene is TRBD1 (5 bases). The CDR3 length is 18 residues. The V end was cut by 1 base, the J end by 0 bases, with 16 bases between. Per germline, CDR1 LNHNV and CDR2 YYDKDF (reference sequence).

This clonotype turned up a few times. The chain uses TRBV9 and TRBJ1-4; 7 bases are shared with TRBD1. From germline, CDR1 is SGDLS and CDR2 YYNGEE. The CDR3 loop spans 13 amino acids. With 4 bases clipped from V and 7 bases from J, the junction kept 4 bases outside the gene matches. CDR3 sequence: CASSPQGGEKLFF. As DNA, the CDR3 is TGTGCCAGCAGCCCCCAGGGGGGTGAAAAACTGTTTTTT.

This clonotype was observed many times. The junction differs from germline at one of its ends, possibly a read error. The V and J genes are TRBV29-1 and TRBJ2-3; 11 bases agree with TRBD1. Germline V gene lookup returns CDR1 SQVTM and CDR2 ANQGSEA. The CDR3 has 9 amino acids. This CDR3 reads CSVEGQGDF. The CDR3 DNA reads as TGCAGCGTTGAGGGACAGGGGGACTTT.

The chain recombines TRBV2 with TRBJ1-2; D might be TRBD1 (6 bases). The CDR3 covers 15 residues. The germline V and J ends were trimmed by 8 bases and 2 bases, with 18 bases remaining between them. Germline loops: CDR1 SNHLY, CDR2 FYNNEI. The CDR3 loop is CASGAGVEENYGYTF. CDR3 nucleotides: TGTGCCAGCGGGGCAGGGGTTGAAGAGAACTATGGCTACACCTTC.

This clonotype was recorded many times. The chain carries TRBV6-5 and TRBJ1-1; D is uncertain. V shed 5 bases and J shed 1 base, with 11 bases lying between them. The germline V gene has CDR1 MNHEY and CDR2 SVGAGI. The CDR3 is 14 amino acids. CDR3 DNA: TGTGCCAGCAGTCACGGACGGCAGAACACTGAAGCTTTCTTT. Translating gives CASSHGRQNTEAFF.

Many counts were recorded for this clonotype. The chain recombines TRBV5-4 with TRBJ1-1; the D is unclear. CDR3 length equals 13 residues. V lost 4 bases and J 7 bases, leaving 14 bases between the germline ends. CDR1 and CDR2 (germline): SGHNT, YYREEE (reference sequence). The CDR3, as DNA: TGTGCCAGCAGCCCAGGTTGGGGAGATGAAGCTTTCTTT. Amino acids: CASSPGWGDEAFF. The variable domain in full, completed from reference TRBV5-4 and TRBJ1-1, reads ETGVTQSPTHLIKTRGQQVTLRCSSQSGHNTVSWYQQALGQGPQFIFQYYREEENGRGNFPPRFSGLQFPNYSSELNVNALELDDSALYLCASSPGWGDEAFFGQGTRLTVV.

The CDR3 nucleotides read TGTGCCAGCAGCCCTGCCGCAGCGAACACTGAAGCTTTCTTT. Translated, it gives CASSPAAANTEAFF. The J gene is TRBJ1-1, the V gene TRBV7-2; unclear D gene. The CDR3 contains 14 residues. Germline V gene lookup returns CDR1 SGHTA and CDR2 FQGNSA. Between the trimmed V and J ends, which lost 5 bases and 1 base, there was a span of 11 bases.

In its sample, this clonotype was seen a few times. This chain links TRBV10-3 with TRBJ2-3; tentatively, D is TRBD1 (6 bases). There are 15 residues in the CDR3. Trimming left V 6 bases short and J 4 bases short, with 17 bases between. CDR1 is ENHRY, CDR2 SYGVKD, per germline. CDR3 protein: CAIREAGAIADTQYF. In DNA form, the CDR3 reads TGTGCCATCAGGGAGGCAGGGGCGATCGCAGATACGCAGTATTTT.

Only a few counts were recorded for this clonotype. The chain carries TRBV18 and TRBJ1-2, with 8 bases aligning to TRBD1. Trimming at V came to 5 bases and at J to 1 base, leaving 6 bases not matched to a gene. The CDR3 is made up of 15 amino acids. In germline, CDR1 is KGHSH, CDR2 LQKENI. The CDR3 bases are TGTGCCAGCTCATTATCGACAGGGGATAACTATGGCTACACCTTC. This gives the protein CASSLSTGDNYGYTF.

In DNA, the CDR3 is TGCAGTGCTAGGCGGGGTCCGGGGGCCACTGAAGCTTTCTTT. It encodes CSARRGPGATEAFF. The chain recombines TRBV20-1 with TRBJ1-1; D might be TRBD1 (6 bases). Germline assignment: CDR1 DFQATT and CDR2 SNEGSKA (reference sequence). Trimming left V 3 bases short and J 4 bases short, with 15 bases between. The CDR3 runs to 14 residues.

This clonotype was counted ten times or more. V usage is TRBV28 and J usage is TRBJ2-3; TRBD2 matches 14 bases. The J segment lost 1 base and the V segment lost 2 bases, leaving 2 bases of the junction unmatched. Germline V gene lookup returns CDR1 MDHEN and CDR2 SYDVKM. The CDR3 sequence is 17 residues long. CDR3 DNA sequence: TGTGCCAGCAGTTTAGGGGGACTAGCGGGAGGCACAGATACGCAGTATTTT. Protein: CASSLGGLAGGTDTQYF.

The genes are TRBV12-3 or TRBV12-4 and TRBJ1-6; D remains ambiguous. V was trimmed by 5 bases and J by 12 bases, leaving 20 bases between them. This CDR3 has 15 residues. In DNA form, the CDR3 reads TGTGCCAGCAGTCCCCCGGCCCTCGTTTTGGGACCCCTCCACTTT. It codes for CASSPPALVLGPLHF.

This clonotype was observed many times. The V call is TRBV10-2, the J call TRBJ2-3; D ambiguous. The CDR3 runs to 11 residues. Germline CDR1 reads WSHSY; CDR2 reads SAAADI. V shed 0 bases and J shed 9 bases, with 4 bases lying between them. CDR3 amino acids: CASSESWTQYF. The DNA of the CDR3 is TGCGCCAGCAGTGAGTCGTGGACGCAGTATTTT.

Worth noting for this clonotype: This clone may be a read error of a much larger clone one base away. The rearrangement uses TRBV9 and TRBJ2-3; D remains ambiguous. The CDR3 is 13 residues long. Deletions cut 3 bases from V and 6 bases from J, with 11 bases between. CDR1 is SGDLS and CDR2 is YYNGEE in the germline V gene. CDR3 loop: CASSADSPDTQYF. In nucleotides, the CDR3 is TGTGCCAGCAGCGCCGACTCCCCCGATACGCAGTATTTT.

The V gene is TRBV11-2, the J gene TRBJ1-3; D gene uncertain. The CDR3 is 13 residues long. Trimming pared 4 bases from V and 6 bases from J, leaving 10 bases between. The V gene's germline CDR1 is SGHAT and CDR2 FQNNGV. The CDR3 here is CASSSPKQNTIYF. In DNA form, the CDR3 reads TGTGCCAGCAGCTCCCCCAAACAAAACACCATATATTTT.

There are a few counts of this clonotype. CDR3 loop: CAISGSGSSYEQYF. CDR3 DNA sequence: TGTGCCATCAGTGGGTCCGGTAGCTCCTACGAGCAGTACTTC. The V gene is TRBV10-3, the J gene TRBJ2-7, with D hard to call. The length of the CDR3 is 14 residues. Germline CDR1 ENHRY, CDR2 SYGVKD. With 4 bases removed from V and 0 bases from J, the gap between germline ends came to 10 bases.